One T cell receptor beta chain is described in this entry. Per the original data handling: For nucleated cells, counts were estimated from reference gene primer amplification. Profiling relied on immunoSEQ multiplex PCR, and the TCRdb table lists in-frame clones only, not all of them. V and J calls and clone size come straight from that table; D and trimming were deduced from the DNA. The sample has about 300,000 clones, roughly 91% seen once; the top ten hold 2.5% to 3.5%. V was clipped by 1 base and J by 3 bases, with 12 bases between them. The CDR3 runs to 16 residues. Germline lookup yields CDR1 LGHDT and CDR2 YNNKEL (reference sequence). Participants' own reports of clinical history determined their cohort assignment. All exposed participants met a person with COVID-19 within 2 weeks before entering the study. The sample belongs to a study of blood T cell repertoires in COVID-19. Study-level information: T cells, B-cell-depleted T cells, or PBMCs supplied cDNA or gDNA.

Sample: PBMCs or T cells enriched from blood (not recorded which). This sequence joins TRBV3-1 (or the pseudogene TRBV3-2) and TRBJ2-2; D might be TRBD2 (7 bases). This TCR came from a woman between 45 and 65 years old who had been exposed to COVID-19. The CDR3 loop reads CASSQVRGADTGELFF. The DNA for the CDR3 is TGTGCCAGCAGCCAAGTTCGGGGGGCGGACACCGGGGAGCTGTTTTTT.